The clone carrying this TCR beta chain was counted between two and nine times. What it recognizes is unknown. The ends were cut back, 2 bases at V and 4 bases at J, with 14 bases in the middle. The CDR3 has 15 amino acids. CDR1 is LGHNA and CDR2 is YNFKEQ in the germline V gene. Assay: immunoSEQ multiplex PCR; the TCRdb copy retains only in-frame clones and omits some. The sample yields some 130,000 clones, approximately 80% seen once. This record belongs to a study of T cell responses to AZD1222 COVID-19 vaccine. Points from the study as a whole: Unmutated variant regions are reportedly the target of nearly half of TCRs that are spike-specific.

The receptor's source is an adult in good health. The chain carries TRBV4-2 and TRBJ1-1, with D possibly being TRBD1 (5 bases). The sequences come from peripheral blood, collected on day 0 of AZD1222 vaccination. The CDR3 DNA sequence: TGTGCCAGCAGCCAACCTCAGGGTACGGGCACTGAAGCTTTCTTT. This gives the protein CASSQPQGTGTEAFF.